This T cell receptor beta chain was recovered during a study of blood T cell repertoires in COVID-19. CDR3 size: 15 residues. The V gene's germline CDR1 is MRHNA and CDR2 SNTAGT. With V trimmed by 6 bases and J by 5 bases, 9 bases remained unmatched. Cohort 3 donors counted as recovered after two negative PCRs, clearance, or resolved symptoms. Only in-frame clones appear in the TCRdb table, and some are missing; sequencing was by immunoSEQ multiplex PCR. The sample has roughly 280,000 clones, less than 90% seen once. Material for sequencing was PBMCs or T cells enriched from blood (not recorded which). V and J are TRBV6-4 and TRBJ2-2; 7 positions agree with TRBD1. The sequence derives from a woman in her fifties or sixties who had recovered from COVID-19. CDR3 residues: CASRAEGAITGELFF. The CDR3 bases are TGTGCCAGCAGAGCCGAGGGGGCGATTACCGGGGAGCTGTTTTTT.